Sequencing of this T cell receptor (beta chain) was carried out in a study of T-cell reconstitution after alpha-beta-depleted transplantation in children. Study outcomes and limitations: Surviving recipient T cells and thymic progenitors produced the high day-60 TCRbeta diversity seen in some patients. Expanded graft clones numbering several hundred reportedly gave rise to alpha-beta T cells about two months after transplant.

This clonotype was seen ten or more times. Its antigen is not identified. Preparation of the TCRbeta library used unique molecular identifiers. From the PCR reads, TCRdb called clonotypes with MiXCR, one entry per CDR3 protein. The table includes just under 150,000 distinct CDR3 sequences, roughly 9% detected once. CDR3 length equals 14 residues. Trimming took off 3 bases at V and 0 bases at J, with 5 bases between the two ends. Germline CDR1 and CDR2: KGHSH and LQKENI. The receptor was isolated from a female patient aged 2 to 10 who had a stem cell transplant for congenital amegakaryocytic thrombocytopenia, so the T cells may come from the graft donor. This specimen consisted of PBMCs, mostly from graft donor cells, obtained 180 days after TCRalphabeta/CD19-depleted stem cell transplant. This chain uses TRBV18 with TRBJ2-2; D is unclear. CDR3 DNA sequence: TGTGCCAGCTCACCGTCGCCGAACACCGGGGAGCTGTTTTTT. This translates into CASSPSPNTGELFF.